A single sample gave rise to the 28 T cell receptor beta chains below, sequenced in a study of CD8+CD57+ T cells in acquired aplastic anemia. Genomic DNA served as template for TCR beta VDJ and CDR3 profiling. TCRdb ran MiXCR on the reads and lists one entry per CDR3 protein. There are roughly 170,000 distinct CDR3 sequences in the sample; almost 50% occur only once, and over 10% lies in the top ten. CD8+CD57+ cell expansion had been shown by flow cytometry in patients chosen for sequencing. The sequenced material came from sorted CD4+, CD8+, or CD8+CD57+ T cells (not recorded which) from PBMCs. These receptors were obtained from a human donor with aplastic anemia.

The rearrangement joins TRBV7-2 to TRBJ2-5; D gene ambiguous. Germline CDR1 SGHTA, CDR2 FQGNSA. The CDR3 sequence is 15 residues long. Trimming shortened V by 2 bases and J by 9 bases, and 19 bases separated the two germline ends. The CDR3 sequence: CASSLRSAARGAQYF. The CDR3 DNA reads as TGTGCCAGCAGCTTACGCTCGGCGGCGCGTGGGGCCCAGTACTTC. The full variable domain, completed using reference TRBV7-2 and TRBJ2-5, is GAGVSQSPSNKVTEKGKDVELRCDPISGHTALYWYRQSLGQGLEFLIYFQGNSAPDKSGLPSDRFSAERTGGSVSTLTIQRTQQEDSAVYLCASSLRSAARGAQYFGPGTRLLVL.

This clonotype was counted ten times or more. This chain links TRBV14 with TRBJ2-3; 13 bases agree with TRBD2. CDR1 is SGHDN, CDR2 FVKESK, per germline. The CDR3 contains 17 residues. The ends lost 3 bases at V and 3 bases at J; junction bases unmatched: 6. This chain's CDR3 is CASSHAVTSGGTDTQYF. For the CDR3, the DNA is TGTGCCAGCAGCCATGCTGTGACTAGCGGGGGGACAGATACGCAGTATTTT.

This sequence joins TRBV7-2 and TRBJ1-5, with a weak D call TRBD1 (5 bases). This CDR3 is built from 14 residues. Germline-derived CDR1 and CDR2 are SGHTA and FQGNSA. V gave up 2 bases and J gave up 6 bases, with 11 bases separating them. The DNA for the CDR3 is TGTGCCAGCAGCTTATTTCGGGACGGTCAGCCCCAGCATTTT. Protein sequence: CASSLFRDGQPQHF.

In its sample, this clonotype was seen many times. The chain is built from TRBV4-2 and TRBJ2-3, with a possible D match to TRBD2 (6 bases). Looked up from germline, CDR1 is LGHNA and CDR2 is YNFKEQ. The ends were cut back, 0 bases at V and 1 base at J, with 8 bases in the middle. The length of the CDR3 is 15 residues. In DNA, the CDR3 is TGTGCCAGCAGCCAAGACCAGCGGGGCACAGATACGCAGTATTTT. Translating it yields CASSQDQRGTDTQYF.

The CDR3 nucleotides are TGTGCCAGTAGGGACAGTTCTAACTATGGCTACACCTTC. Amino acids: CASRDSSNYGYTF. This chain links TRBV19 with TRBJ1-2; D is perhaps TRBD1 (6 bases). Germline assignment: CDR1 LNHDA and CDR2 SQIVND (reference sequence). The CDR3 is 13 amino acids. With 6 bases removed from V and 0 bases from J, the gap between germline ends came to 8 bases.

J is TRBJ2-7 and V is TRBV3-1, with 8 bases lining up with TRBD1. CDR1 is LGHDT and CDR2 is YNNKEL in the germline V gene (reference sequence). The CDR3 totals 14 residues. V shed 3 bases, J shed 3 bases, and the junction held 4 bases outside the gene matches. The CDR3 sequence: CASSQTGVLYEQYF. The CDR3 DNA reads TGTGCCAGCAGCCAGACAGGGGTCCTCTACGAGCAGTACTTC.

This clonotype came up once. The chain carries TRBV24-1 and TRBJ2-3; D is ambiguous. The germline V gene encodes CDR1 KGHDR and CDR2 SFDVKD. V lost 11 bases and J 2 bases, leaving 19 bases between the germline ends. CDR3 size: 15 residues. The CDR3 DNA follows: TGTGCCAGTTTCCCCCTCTACCCGTCCACAGATACGCAGTATTTT. It codes for CASFPLYPSTDTQYF.

This clonotype was found many times. CDR3 loop: CASSDLGPTNEKLFF. For the CDR3, the DNA is TGTGCCAGCAGTGATCTGGGGCCAACTAATGAAAAACTGTTTTTT. The gene calls are TRBV25-1 and TRBJ1-4, with D perhaps TRBD1 (5 bases). The CDR3 extends over 15 amino acids. Trimming cost V 3 bases and J 0 bases, with 8 bases left between them. Germline-derived CDR1 and CDR2 are MGHDK and SYGVNS.

This chain links TRBV2 with TRBJ2-2; D call uncertain. Deletions cut 7 bases from V and 5 bases from J, with 17 bases between. The CDR3 has 15 amino acids. Germline values: CDR1 SNHLY, CDR2 FYNNEI. The CDR3 DNA reads as TGTGCCAGCACCGACCCAAGACTTTTAACCGGGGAGCTGTTTTTT. It yields the protein CASTDPRLLTGELFF.

This clonotype was observed a handful of times. The J gene is TRBJ1-2, the V gene TRBV15, with D perhaps TRBD1 (6 bases). Germline loops: CDR1 LNHNV, CDR2 YYDKDF (reference sequence). The V end lost 3 bases, the J end lost 4 bases, and 18 bases lay between the germline ends. CDR3 length equals 16 residues. The CDR3 nucleotides are TGTGCCACCAGCAGGGTAGGGGGGCAAGACGTCTATGGCTACACCTTC. Translating it yields CATSRVGGQDVYGYTF.

V usage is TRBV2 and J usage is TRBJ1-1, with D maybe TRBD1 (6 bases). The CDR3 runs to 12 residues. V was cut by 5 bases and J by 6 bases, with 10 bases left in between. Per germline, CDR1 SNHLY and CDR2 FYNNEI. The CDR3 is CASSPQGSEAFF. The CDR3 DNA follows: TGTGCCAGCAGTCCACAGGGATCTGAAGCTTTCTTT.

This clonotype was observed many times. V is TRBV7-6 and J is TRBJ1-1; no clear D. Per germline, CDR1 SGHVS and CDR2 FNYEAQ. V was clipped by 2 bases and J by 0 bases, with 13 bases between them. The CDR3 covers 16 residues. The DNA for the CDR3 is TGTGCCAGCAGCTTAAGCGGTGGCGGAGTGAACACTGAAGCTTTCTTT. It encodes CASSLSGGGVNTEAFF.

Remarks on this clonotype: A junction boundary mismatches the germline segment, possibly from a read error. This chain uses TRBV12-3 or TRBV12-4 with TRBJ2-7; a possible D gene is TRBD2 (7 bases). The CDR3 is made up of 12 amino acids. CDR3 in DNA: TGTGCCAGCATGGCGGGGGCCTACGTGCAGTACTTC. Its translation: CASMAGAYVQYF.

In this sample, this clonotype turned up a few times. The chain uses TRBV3-1 and TRBJ1-2; D is ambiguous. The CDR3 contains 15 residues. The V end lost 4 bases, the J end lost 4 bases, and 16 bases lay between the germline ends. Germline assignment: CDR1 LGHDT and CDR2 YNNKEL (reference sequence). As DNA, the CDR3 is TGTGCCAGCAGCCCCAATCAGCAGGAATCCTATGGCTACACCTTC. Its protein product is CASSPNQQESYGYTF.

This clonotype was observed many times. V gene TRBV7-2 combines with J gene TRBJ1-2; unclear D gene. This CDR3 has 14 amino acids. Trimming took 6 bases from V and 7 from J, leaving 18 bases between them. Germline V gives CDR1 SGHTA, CDR2 FQGNSA. CDR3 nucleotides: TGTGCCAGCAGTACCATACGGGGTCCCTCTGGCTACACCTTC. Translation: CASSTIRGPSGYTF.

This chain joins TRBV29-1 and TRBJ2-7, with D possibly TRBD2 on 5 matching bases. The CDR3 spans 13 residues. Germline V gene lookup returns CDR1 SQVTM and CDR2 ANQGSEA. Between the trimmed V and J ends, which lost 7 bases and 2 bases, there was a span of 15 bases. CDR3 loop: CSGGESFAYEQYF. The CDR3 nucleotides read TGCAGCGGGGGAGAGTCCTTTGCCTACGAGCAGTACTTC.

The CDR3 sequence is CASSHRTWDEQYF. The CDR3, as DNA: TGTGCCAGCAGTCACAGGACTTGGGACGAGCAGTACTTC. The chain combines TRBV7-2 with TRBJ2-7; D may match TRBD1 or TRBD2 (5 bases each). The CDR3 runs 13 residues. Trimming shortened V by 6 bases and J by 5 bases, and 14 bases separated the two germline ends. CDR1 is SGHTA, CDR2 FQGNSA, per germline.

The chain is built from TRBV12-3 or TRBV12-4 and TRBJ2-2; weak D call: TRBD2 (5 bases). Deletions cut 3 bases from V and 6 bases from J, with 11 bases between. CDR3 size: 14 residues. CDR3 residues: CASSFSAGAGELFF. CDR3 nucleotides: TGTGCCAGCAGTTTCTCGGCCGGGGCCGGGGAGCTGTTTTTT.

The chain carries TRBV7-6 and TRBJ2-2, with D unclear. Germline-derived CDR1 and CDR2 are SGHVS and FNYEAQ. This CDR3 spans 16 amino acids. V gave up 3 bases and J gave up 1 base, with 12 bases separating them. Written as DNA, the CDR3 is TGTGCCAGCAGCTTGAGGCTAGACGGGAACACCGGGGAGCTGTTTTTT. Its protein is CASSLRLDGNTGELFF.

In its sample, this clonotype was seen many times. J is TRBJ1-2 and V is TRBV5-4, with D possibly TRBD1 on 6 matching bases. This CDR3 region has 15 residues. Germline V gene sequence: CDR1 SGHNT, CDR2 YYREEE (reference sequence). V was shortened by 2 bases and J by 2 bases, with 13 bases between the two germline ends. CDR3 sequence: CASSLAGQRNYGYTF. CDR3 DNA sequence: TGTGCCAGCAGCTTAGCCGGACAGCGGAACTATGGCTACACCTTC. Combining the CDR3 with reference TRBV5-4 and TRBJ1-2 gives the whole variable domain ETGVTQSPTHLIKTRGQQVTLRCSSQSGHNTVSWYQQALGQGPQFIFQYYREEENGRGNFPPRFSGLQFPNYSSELNVNALELDDSALYLCASSLAGQRNYGYTFGSGTRLTVV.

The chain employs TRBV15 and TRBJ1-5; TRBD1 is a possible D gene (5 bases). V was pared by 3 bases and J by 3 bases, with 18 bases between. CDR1 LNHNV and CDR2 YYDKDF come from the germline V gene (reference sequence). This CDR3 is built from 17 residues. CDR3 amino acids: CATSSERGPMDNQPQHF. Here the CDR3 DNA reads TGTGCCACCAGCAGTGAACGGGGACCTATGGACAATCAGCCCCAGCATTTT.

The rearrangement uses TRBV29-1 and TRBJ2-3; D is unresolved. Germline V gene lookup returns CDR1 SQVTM and CDR2 ANQGSEA. V lost 6 bases and J lost 0, with 13 bases in between. This CDR3 has 14 residues. In nucleotides, the CDR3 is TGCAGCGTCAATAGGATGGACAGCACAGATACGCAGTATTTT. It codes for CSVNRMDSTDTQYF.

In regard to this clonotype: Being one base from a much bigger clone, this may be a read error. This chain connects TRBV6-1 to TRBJ1-6; D is unclear. The CDR3 is made up of 16 amino acids. Germline V gene data show CDR1 as MNHNS and CDR2 as SASEGT. Written as DNA, the CDR3 is TGTGCCAGCCCTGGAGGCCCGGGCTCCTATAAGTCACCCCTCCACTTT. It is translated as CASPGGPGSYKSPLHF.

The CDR3 region is CASSLGVVGSPLHF. Here the CDR3 DNA reads TGTGCCAGCAGCTTAGGGGTCGTTGGTTCACCCCTCCACTTT. This chain links TRBV7-2 with TRBJ1-6; D ambiguous. Germline CDR1 is SGHTA and CDR2 is FQGNSA. Trimming cost V 1 base and J 9 bases, with 10 bases left between them. This CDR3 contains 14 residues.

In nucleotides, the CDR3 is TGTGCCAGCAGCGTCCGGGACGGACTACTTTATGGCTACACCTTC. It is translated as CASSVRDGLLYGYTF. V gene TRBV7-2 combines with J gene TRBJ1-2; weak D call: TRBD1 (5 bases). The germline gives CDR1 SGHTA, CDR2 FQGNSA. This CDR3 has 15 residues. Between the trimmed V and J ends, which lost 5 bases and 5 bases, there was a span of 18 bases.

Details on this clonotype: Since no conserved phenylalanine or tryptophan closes the CDR3, a read error is the likely cause. The DNA is left out, because the CDR3 cannot be placed on it with certainty; the CDR3 is given as TCRdb lists it. The rearrangement uses TRBV7-2 and TRBJ2-7; the table calls TRBD2, which could not be checked here. A total of 9 residues make up the CDR3, ends included. Germline V CDR1 and CDR2: SGHTA, FQGNSA. The CDR3 loop reads CASSLVPSG.

The V and J genes are TRBV20-1 and TRBJ1-1; possible D gene TRBD1, 5 bases. Germline V CDR1 and CDR2: DFQATT, SNEGSKA (reference sequence). V gave up 0 bases and J gave up 4 bases, with 12 bases separating them. CDR3 length: 14 residues. DNA of the CDR3: TGCAGTGCTAGAGAGTCACAGGCAAGCACTGAAGCTTTCTTT. Translating gives CSARESQASTEAFF.

This clonotype was observed many times. This chain connects TRBV7-6 to TRBJ2-1; D unresolved. The germline gives CDR1 SGHVS, CDR2 FNYEAQ. The CDR3 contains 11 residues. Trimming cost V 6 bases and J 5 bases, with 5 bases left between them. For the CDR3, the DNA is TGTGCCAGCAGTTCCGACAATGAGCAGTTCTTC. Residues: CASSSDNEQFF.